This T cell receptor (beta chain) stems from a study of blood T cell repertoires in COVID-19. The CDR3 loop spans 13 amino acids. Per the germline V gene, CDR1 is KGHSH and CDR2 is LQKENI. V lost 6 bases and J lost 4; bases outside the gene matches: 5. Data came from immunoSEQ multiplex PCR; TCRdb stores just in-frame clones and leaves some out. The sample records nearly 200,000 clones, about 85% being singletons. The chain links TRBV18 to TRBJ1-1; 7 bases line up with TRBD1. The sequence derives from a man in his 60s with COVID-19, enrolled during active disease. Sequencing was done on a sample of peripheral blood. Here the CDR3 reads CASSLRQGTEAFF. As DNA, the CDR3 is TGTGCCAGCTCTCTTAGACAGGGCACTGAAGCTTTCTTT.